A single sample is the source of the 26 T cell receptor beta chains below, sequenced in a study of cytomegalovirus exposure and HLA in healthy donors. The PCR had 60 Vbeta and 13 Jbeta primers. Measured with immunoSEQ multiplex PCR; TCRdb has only the in-frame clones, and not every one. This table holds some 120,000 clones, about four fifths found once. The specimen sequenced was PBMCs. Source of these receptors: a woman aged 40 to 55 in good health and CMV-seropositive.

V gene TRBV6-1 combines with J gene TRBJ2-7, with D possibly TRBD1 on 5 matching bases. Trimming cost V 3 bases and J 4 bases, with 10 bases left between them. This CDR3 spans 13 amino acids. Germline-derived CDR1 and CDR2 are MNHNS and SASEGT. CDR3 sequence: CASSETDGYEQYF. In nucleotides, the CDR3 is TGTGCCAGCAGTGAGACAGACGGATACGAGCAGTACTTC.

CDR3 in DNA: TGTGCCAGCAGCTTGGGGCCTCAGGGGGCAGCGTCCTACGAGCAGTACTTC. As protein: CASSLGPQGAASYEQYF. V and J are TRBV5-4 and TRBJ2-5; 8 bases align to TRBD1. Gene TRBJ2-7 matches the end of the DNA better, so the J call may be wrong. The germline gives CDR1 SGHNT, CDR2 YYREEE (reference sequence). The CDR3 has 17 residues.

This chain links TRBV6-4 with TRBJ2-3, with 14 positions matching TRBD2. With 6 bases clipped from V and 5 bases from J, the junction kept 4 bases outside the gene matches. This CDR3 has 15 residues. The germline gives CDR1 MRHNA, CDR2 SNTAGT. This chain's CDR3 is CASSAGTSGGDTQYF. The CDR3 nucleotides are TGTGCCAGCAGCGCCGGGACTAGCGGGGGAGATACGCAGTATTTT.

The rearrangement links TRBV6-5 to TRBJ1-5; 8 bases map to TRBD1. Trimming at V came to 4 bases and at J to 6 bases, leaving 5 bases not matched to a gene. The CDR3 is 14 residues long. The germline CDR1 and CDR2 sequences are MNHEY and SVGAGI. The CDR3 DNA reads as TGTGCCAGCAGTTTAGACAGGGGCAGTCAGCCCCAGCATTTT. It is translated as CASSLDRGSQPQHF.

As to this clone: Other DNA sequences in this specimen translate into the identical CDR3. The chain uses TRBV18 and TRBJ2-7; no firm D call. V lost 0 bases to trimming and J lost 3 bases, with 6 bases between them. Per the germline V gene, CDR1 is KGHSH and CDR2 is LQKENI. The CDR3 covers 13 residues. As DNA, the CDR3 is TGTGCCAGCTCACCACCGTCGAGCTACGAGCAGTACTTC. Amino acid sequence: CASSPPSSYEQYF.

The chain carries TRBV15 and TRBJ2-7; the D is unclear. The CDR3 contains 13 residues. Germline V gene data show CDR1 as LNHNV and CDR2 as YYDKDF (reference sequence). Trimming removed 0 bases at V and 7 bases at J, with 10 bases between. CDR3: CATSRDSAREQYF. CDR3 nucleotides: TGTGCCACCAGCAGAGATTCGGCGAGGGAGCAGTACTTC.

With regard to this clone: A read error may account for a junction end that differs from germline. This rearrangement joins TRBV7-9 to TRBJ1-3, with 9 bases lining up with TRBD1. Looked up from germline, CDR1 is SEHNR and CDR2 is FQNEAQ (reference sequence). The CDR3 sequence is 19 residues long. CDR3 protein: CSSRVPGQGGLWGGNTIYF. The CDR3 nucleotides read TGTTCCAGCAGAGTACCGGGACAGGGAGGACTTTGGGGCGGAAACACCATATATTTT.

The genes are TRBV28 and TRBJ2-7; 9 bases map to TRBD2. Losses at the gene ends were 5 bases for V and 0 bases for J; bases not matched to a gene: 11. In germline, CDR1 is MDHEN, CDR2 SYDVKM. The CDR3 consists of 17 residues. The CDR3 region has the DNA TGTGCCAGCAGTAATAGGGCTAGCGGGAAGACCTCCTACGAGCAGTACTTC. This translates into CASSNRASGKTSYEQYF.

The chain employs TRBV2 and TRBJ2-7, with 9 bases fitting TRBD1. Per germline, CDR1 SNHLY and CDR2 FYNNEI. The CDR3 extends over 15 amino acids. The ends lost 4 bases at V and 7 bases at J; junction bases unmatched: 11. The CDR3 nucleotides are TGTGCCAGCAGTGTTGGGGGACAGGGTTTGGAGGAGCAGTACTTC. Encoded protein: CASSVGGQGLEEQYF. Complete variable domain (other parts from reference TRBV2 and TRBJ2-7): EPEVTQTPSHQVTQMGQEVILRCVPISNHLYFYWYRQILGQKVEFLVSFYNNEISEKSEIFDDQFSVERPDGSNFTLKIRSTKLEDSAMYFCASSVGGQGLEEQYFGPGTRLTVT.

The CDR3 DNA reads TGTGCCAGCAGCCGGGGACTAGCGGGCAGGGAGCTGTTTTTT. Its protein product is CASSRGLAGRELFF. The chain uses TRBV6-6 and TRBJ2-2; 12 nucleotides align to TRBD2. The germline V gene encodes CDR1 MNHNY and CDR2 SVGAGI (reference sequence). The CDR3 extends over 14 amino acids. Unmatched junction bases numbered 5, after V lost 6 bases and J lost 9 bases.

The chain uses TRBV2 and TRBJ2-7; 11 nucleotides line up with TRBD2. Germline lookup yields CDR1 SNHLY and CDR2 FYNNEI. V lost 3 bases and J lost 5; bases outside the gene matches: 6. CDR3 length: 15 residues. The CDR3 DNA sequence: TGTGCCAGCAGTGACATAGCGGGAGGGCCGGACGAGCAGTACTTC. Translated, it gives CASSDIAGGPDEQYF.

A few counts support this clone. The V gene is TRBV7-9, the J gene TRBJ1-1; D possibly corresponds to TRBD1 (6 bases). CDR3 size: 14 residues. V gave up 5 bases and J gave up 4 bases, with 14 bases separating them. Germline assignment: CDR1 SEHNR and CDR2 FQNEAQ (reference sequence). CDR3 protein: CASSPTSRGTEAFF. CDR3 in DNA: TGTGCCAGCAGCCCCACGAGCAGGGGCACTGAAGCTTTCTTT.

The V and J genes are TRBV9 and TRBJ2-7; TRBD1 might be the D (6 bases). The germline gives CDR1 SGDLS, CDR2 YYNGEE. CDR3 length equals 14 residues. V was clipped by 0 bases and J by 2 bases, with 9 bases between them. For the CDR3, the DNA is TGTGCCAGCAGCGTAGGGGGGCCCGCCTACGAGCAGTACTTC. It encodes CASSVGGPAYEQYF.

The chain recombines TRBV6-5 with TRBJ2-7; D perhaps matches TRBD2 (6 bases). Looked up from germline, CDR1 is MNHEY and CDR2 is SVGAGI. The CDR3 is 14 amino acids. V lost 4 bases and J lost 6, with 16 bases in between. The CDR3 sequence: CASSSTWRGSEQYF. Here the CDR3 DNA reads TGTGCCAGCAGTTCCACCTGGAGGGGCAGCGAGCAGTACTTC.

The V call is TRBV6-4, the J call TRBJ2-1; the D gene is possibly TRBD2 (5 bases). The CDR3 contains 12 residues. CDR1 and CDR2 from the germline V gene are MRHNA and SNTAGT. V lost 6 bases and J lost 8, with 11 bases in between. The CDR3 reads CASRSLGDEQFF. DNA for the CDR3: TGTGCCAGCAGGTCACTAGGAGATGAGCAGTTCTTC.

The V call is TRBV7-9, the J call TRBJ1-2; D not resolved. V was cut by 4 bases and J by 8 bases, with 23 bases left in between. CDR1 is SEHNR, CDR2 FQNEAQ, per germline (reference sequence). CDR3 length: 16 amino acids. CDR3 sequence (DNA): TGTGCCAGCAGCTGGGAGGGAATTCCAATTAGTATGGGCTACACCTTC. This encodes CASSWEGIPISMGYTF. The full variable domain, with the rest looked up from reference TRBV7-9 and TRBJ1-2, is DTGVSQNPRHKITKRGQNVTFRCDPISEHNRLYWYRQTLGQGPEFLTYFQNEAQLEKSRLLSDRFSAERPKGSFSTLEIQRTEQGDSAMYLCASSWEGIPISMGYTFGSGTRLTVV.

The rearrangement joins TRBV2 to TRBJ1-4; 9 bases are a match to TRBD1. V dropped 5 bases and J dropped 8; count of bases not matched to a gene: 6. Looked up from germline, CDR1 is SNHLY and CDR2 is FYNNEI. The CDR3 spans 14 residues. In DNA, the CDR3 is TGTGCCAGCAGTCCCGGGACAGGGCGCGAAAAACTGTTTTTT. Its protein is CASSPGTGREKLFF.

The chain has TRBV5-4 and TRBJ1-3; tentatively, D is TRBD1 (6 bases). Trimming left V 0 bases short and J 2 bases short, with 9 bases between. The germline V gene has CDR1 SGHNT and CDR2 YYREEE (reference sequence). The CDR3 has 15 residues. The CDR3 is CASSLEQGPGNTIYF. The CDR3 coding sequence is TGTGCCAGCAGCTTGGAACAGGGCCCTGGAAACACCATATATTTT.

This sequence joins TRBV5-1 and TRBJ2-1, with 10 bases aligning to TRBD1. This CDR3 is built from 15 residues. After removal of 2 bases from V and 5 bases from J, the junction contained 4 bases not matched to a gene. Germline V gene data show CDR1 as SGHRS and CDR2 as YFSETQ. The CDR3 nucleotides read TGCGCCAGCAGCTTAGGACAGGGGGAGCACAATGAGCAGTTCTTC. Protein: CASSLGQGEHNEQFF.

V is TRBV21-1 and J is TRBJ1-1; the table's D call of TRBD1 was not tested on the DNA. TRBV21-1 is a pseudogene locus. This CDR3 contains 9 residues. The CDR3 sequence: CARDRGPLF. The DNA for the CDR3 is TGTGCCAGAGACAGGGGGCCGCTCTTT.

This clone was detected once. V is TRBV7-9 and J is TRBJ1-3; 7 bases agree with TRBD1. The length of the CDR3 is 13 residues. J was trimmed by 4 bases and V by 4 bases; bases with no gene match: 1. The germline V gene encodes CDR1 SEHNR and CDR2 FQNEAQ (reference sequence). Here the CDR3 DNA reads TGTGCCAGCAGCTCGGGACAGGGAAACACCATATATTTT. The encoded protein is CASSSGQGNTIYF.

The gene calls are TRBV29-1 and TRBJ1-4; a weak D match, TRBD1 (6 bases). The CDR3 sequence is 12 residues long. CDR1 and CDR2 (germline): SQVTM, ANQGSEA. Trimming removed 4 bases from V and 6 bases from J, with 9 bases in between. CDR3 sequence reads: CSVGWTDEKLFF. For the CDR3, the DNA is TGCAGCGTTGGATGGACAGATGAAAAACTGTTTTTT.

The chain joins TRBV7-3 to TRBJ1-1, with D possibly TRBD1 on 5 matching bases. V lost 1 base and J 10 bases, leaving 10 bases between the germline ends. Germline CDR1 reads SGHTA; CDR2 reads FQGTGA. This CDR3 contains 12 residues. The chain's CDR3 is CASSLIGEVAFF. For the CDR3, the DNA is TGTGCCAGCAGCTTAATAGGGGAAGTAGCTTTCTTT.

This chain joins TRBV28 and TRBJ2-3, with D possibly being TRBD1 (5 bases). The CDR3 sequence is 13 residues long. The ends were cut back, 6 bases at V and 4 bases at J, with 11 bases in the middle. Per germline, CDR1 MDHEN and CDR2 SYDVKM. CDR3 bases: TGTGCCAGCAGACCAGGGCTCGCAGATACGCAGTATTTT. Translated: CASRPGLADTQYF.

J is TRBJ2-1 and V is TRBV5-1, with 8 bases aligning to TRBD2. Germline CDR1 SGHRS, CDR2 YFSETQ. The CDR3 covers 16 residues. V was clipped by 2 bases and J by 7 bases; unmatched bases: 11. The CDR3: CASSFLSAGDLNEQFF. CDR3 DNA: TGCGCCAGCAGCTTCCTTTCAGCGGGAGATCTGAATGAGCAGTTCTTC.

The V gene is TRBV30, the J gene TRBJ1-2; possibly TRBD1 for D (5 bases). Germline V gene sequence: CDR1 GTSNPN, CDR2 SVGIG (reference sequence). The CDR3 length is 11 residues. Trimming removed 8 bases from V and 2 bases from J, with 9 bases in between. Here the CDR3 reads CAGDSNYGYTF. The CDR3 DNA follows: TGTGCCGGTGACAGCAACTATGGCTACACCTTC.